These 25 T cell receptor beta chains were all obtained from the same sample, sequenced in a study of cytomegalovirus exposure and HLA in healthy donors. PCR used 60 Vbeta primers and 13 Jbeta primers. Data came from immunoSEQ multiplex PCR; TCRdb stores just in-frame clones and leaves some out. The sample holds 150,000 to 200,000 clones; roughly 76% are singletons and the top ten take about 13%. Sequenced sample: PBMCs. The receptor set was obtained from a woman aged 50 to 60 in good health and CMV-seronegative.

V usage is TRBV18 and J usage is TRBJ1-2; the match to TRBD1 covers 8 bases. V dropped 2 bases and J dropped 7; count of bases not matched to a gene: 6. CDR3 length: 14 residues. Germline CDR1 is KGHSH and CDR2 is LQKENI. For the CDR3, the DNA is TGTGCCAGCTCACCAAACGACAGGGGATTTGGCTACACCTTC. Translated, it gives CASSPNDRGFGYTF.

This chain joins TRBV9 and TRBJ2-3, with TRBD2 matching 8 bases. In germline, CDR1 is SGDLS, CDR2 YYNGEE. J was trimmed by 2 bases and V by 3 bases; bases with no gene match: 11. This CDR3 spans 17 amino acids. The CDR3 loop is CASSDPFLAGDTDTQYF. CDR3 nucleotides: TGTGCCAGCAGCGACCCCTTTCTAGCGGGCGACACAGATACGCAGTATTTT.

The J gene is TRBJ1-2, the V gene TRBV6-6; 7 bases line up with TRBD1. The trim removed 4 bases at V and 3 bases at J, leaving 5 bases unmatched. The CDR3 runs 14 residues. Germline loops: CDR1 MNHNY, CDR2 SVGAGI (reference sequence). CDR3 in amino acids: CASSSGGTDYGYTF. The DNA for the CDR3 is TGTGCCAGCAGTTCGGGGGGGACAGACTATGGCTACACCTTC.

This clone has just one count. The chain couples TRBV30 to TRBJ1-6, with D possibly TRBD1 on 5 matching bases. This CDR3 is 14 amino acids long. CDR1 and CDR2 (germline): GTSNPN, SVGIG (reference sequence). Trimming removed 7 bases at V and 5 bases at J, with 15 bases between. The CDR3 nucleotides read TGTGCCTATTGGGCGGGACGAAATAATTCACCCCTCCACTTT. Its translation: CAYWAGRNNSPLHF. Full variable domain (outside the CDR3, taken from reference TRBV30 and TRBJ1-6): SQTIHQWPATLVQPVGSPLSLECTVEGTSNPNLYWYRQAAGRGLQLLFYSVGIGQISSEVPQNLSASRPQDRQFILSSKKLLLSDSGFYLCAYWAGRNNSPLHFGNGTRLTVT.

This chain uses TRBV25-1 with TRBJ1-6; no clear D gene. Trimming shortened V by 5 bases and J by 8 bases, and 16 bases separated the two germline ends. Looked up from germline, CDR1 is MGHDK and CDR2 is SYGVNS. CDR3 length equals 15 residues. CDR3 residues: CASSPAEGSHSPLHF. The CDR3 DNA reads as TGTGCCAGCAGTCCGGCGGAGGGAAGCCATTCACCCCTCCACTTT.

This sequence joins TRBV5-6 and TRBJ2-7; 9 nucleotides align to TRBD2. Looked up from germline, CDR1 is SGHDT and CDR2 is YYEEEE. V gave up 2 bases and J gave up 2 bases; unmatched junction bases: 5. The CDR3 is 15 amino acids. The CDR3 coding sequence is TGTGCCAGCAGCTTCGGTAGCGGGGGAACCTACGAGCAGTACTTC. This encodes CASSFGSGGTYEQYF.

This sequence joins TRBV4-3 and TRBJ2-1, with D hard to call. V was pared by 4 bases and J by 2 bases, with 18 bases between. The CDR3 length is 17 residues. Germline-derived CDR1 and CDR2 are LGHNA and YSLEER. The CDR3 protein is CASSPTARPGPYNEQFF. The CDR3 bases are TGCGCCAGCAGCCCCACAGCAAGGCCAGGCCCCTACAATGAGCAGTTCTTC.

The V and J genes are TRBV6-1 and TRBJ2-3; a weak D match, TRBD1 (6 bases). In germline, CDR1 is MNHNS, CDR2 SASEGT. V lost 7 bases and J 4 bases, leaving 12 bases between the germline ends. The CDR3 has 13 amino acids. CDR3 nucleotides: TGTGCCAGCAAAAAGGGGGTTGCAGATACGCAGTATTTT. Encoded protein: CASKKGVADTQYF.

The chain employs TRBV7-9 and TRBJ2-7; 14 bases are shared with TRBD2. Trimming removed 5 bases from V and 2 bases from J; junction bases left unmatched: 2. Germline V gives CDR1 SEHNR, CDR2 FQNEAQ (reference sequence). The CDR3 runs 15 residues. CDR3 in DNA: TGTGCCAGCAGCGGACTAGCGGGGGGTCCCTACGAGCAGTACTTC. Amino acid sequence: CASSGLAGGPYEQYF.

This clone was counted between two and nine times. The V call is TRBV5-5, the J call TRBJ2-3; 9 bases line up with TRBD1. The germline V gene encodes CDR1 SGHKS and CDR2 YYEKEE (reference sequence). This CDR3 is built from 15 residues. V was pared by 4 bases and J by 3 bases, with 6 bases of the junction left unmatched. CDR3 nucleotide sequence: TGTGCCAGCAGCCGGGGACAGGGAACAACAGATACGCAGTATTTT. It specifies CASSRGQGTTDTQYF.

The chain uses TRBV10-1 and TRBJ2-2; 8 bases line up with TRBD1. This CDR3 is built from 14 residues. J was trimmed by 2 bases and V by 6 bases; bases with no gene match: 2. Germline V gene data show CDR1 as WNHNN and CDR2 as SYGVQD (reference sequence). The CDR3 coding sequence is TGCGCCAGCAGACAGGGGGGAAACACCGGGGAGCTGTTTTTT. It translates to CASRQGGNTGELFF.

The rearrangement uses TRBV18 and TRBJ1-2, with D possibly matching TRBD1 (6 bases). The CDR3 contains 13 residues. The V and J ends lost 3 bases and 5 bases respectively, with 10 bases between them. Looked up from germline, CDR1 is KGHSH and CDR2 is LQKENI. The DNA of the CDR3 is TGTGCCAGCTCACCGGACAGCGCGTATGGCTACACCTTC. The encoded protein is CASSPDSAYGYTF.

The V and J genes are TRBV27 and TRBJ2-7; D possibly corresponds to TRBD1 (5 bases). The CDR3 is 15 amino acids. Germline-derived CDR1 and CDR2 are MNHEY and SMNVEV (reference sequence). Trimming cost V 6 bases and J 0 bases, with 15 bases left between them. CDR3 sequence (DNA): TGTGCCAGCAGGCAGGGATACACTGGCTCCTACGAGCAGTACTTC. Protein product: CASRQGYTGSYEQYF.

This clone came up a few times. CDR3 nucleotides: TGTGCCAGCAGTGCCATCGGTCCTGGAAACACCATATATTTT. Translated: CASSAIGPGNTIYF. V usage is TRBV2 and J usage is TRBJ1-3; no definite D call. V lost 4 bases and J lost 2, with 9 bases in between. The germline V gene has CDR1 SNHLY and CDR2 FYNNEI. The CDR3 runs to 14 residues.

This chain links TRBV10-2 with TRBJ2-1, with TRBD2 as a possible D gene (6 bases). The CDR3 sequence is 12 residues long. From germline, CDR1 is WSHSY and CDR2 SAAADI. Trimming removed 7 bases at V and 7 bases at J, with 11 bases between. CDR3 in amino acids: CASTGSNNEQFF. The CDR3 nucleotides read TGCGCCAGCACCGGGAGTAATAATGAGCAGTTCTTC.

The genes are TRBV2 and TRBJ2-2; TRBD1 might be the D (6 bases). With 4 bases removed from V and 4 bases from J, the gap between germline ends came to 10 bases. The CDR3 runs 14 residues. The germline V gene has CDR1 SNHLY and CDR2 FYNNEI. CDR3: CASSGARGTGELFF. CDR3 DNA sequence: TGTGCCAGCAGTGGGGCCAGGGGCACCGGGGAGCTGTTTTTT.

V and J are TRBV7-8 and TRBJ2-2; D unclear. Trimming shortened V by 5 bases and J by 5 bases, and 12 bases separated the two germline ends. Germline CDR1 SGHVS, CDR2 FQNEAQ. This CDR3 contains 14 residues. In DNA, the CDR3 is TGTGCCAGCAGCGAGATACAGAGAACCGGGGAGCTGTTTTTT. Translating gives CASSEIQRTGELFF.

V and J are TRBV19 and TRBJ1-1, with a possible D match to TRBD1 (6 bases). V was pared by 7 bases and J by 6 bases, with 18 bases between. The CDR3 totals 14 residues. The germline V gene encodes CDR1 LNHDA and CDR2 SQIVND (reference sequence). For the CDR3, the DNA is TGTGCCAGTAAGAGGGGAGGGGGGGCCGCTGAAGCTTTCTTT. Its translation is CASKRGGGAAEAFF.

This rearrangement joins TRBV13 to TRBJ1-3; D remains ambiguous. V was shortened by 0 bases and J by 0 bases, with 6 bases between the two germline ends. CDR1 and CDR2 from the germline V gene are PRHDT and FYEKMQ (reference sequence). The CDR3 loop spans 15 amino acids. CDR3 in DNA: TGTGCCAGCAGCTTAGGCAGGAACTCTGGAAACACCATATATTTT. Amino acids: CASSLGRNSGNTIYF.

In this sample, this clone turned up a few times. Additional DNA sequences in this sample encode the identical CDR3. The rearrangement uses TRBV28 and TRBJ2-7; 9 bases line up with TRBD1. Trimming took 4 bases from V and 0 from J; bases not matched to a gene: 1. The CDR3 is 14 amino acids. In germline, CDR1 is MDHEN, CDR2 SYDVKM. CDR3 sequence reads: CASSSTGGSYEQYF. In DNA, the CDR3 is TGTGCCAGCAGTTCGACAGGGGGCTCCTACGAGCAGTACTTC.

The J gene is TRBJ2-3, the V gene TRBV7-9; 9 nucleotides line up with TRBD1. This CDR3 is built from 14 residues. From germline, CDR1 is SEHNR and CDR2 FQNEAQ (reference sequence). The junction had 4 bases not matched to a gene; V was cut back by 6 bases and J by 3 bases. Written as DNA, the CDR3 is TGTGCCAGCAGTAAGGGACAGGGAACAGATACGCAGTATTTT. This sequence encodes CASSKGQGTDTQYF.

This chain connects TRBV7-2 to TRBJ2-7; D may be TRBD2 (5 bases). CDR1 is SGHTA, CDR2 FQGNSA, per germline. CDR3 length: 15 amino acids. V lost 1 base, J lost 0 bases, and 10 bases lay in between. The CDR3 DNA sequence: TGTGCCAGCAGCTTAGAAACCGCGGGCTCCTACGAGCAGTACTTC. Translation gives CASSLETAGSYEQYF.

With respect to this clone: An end of the junction differs from the germline gene, which may be a read error. The chain couples TRBV27 to TRBJ2-7; TRBD1 matches at 10 bases. The CDR3 loop spans 17 amino acids. Germline values: CDR1 MNHEY, CDR2 SMNVEV (reference sequence). CDR3 DNA sequence: TGTGCCAGCAGTCCAAACTCCGGGACAGGGGAAGTGTACGAGCATTACTTC. This translates into CASSPNSGTGEVYEHYF.

The chain joins TRBV9 to TRBJ2-3; possible D gene TRBD2, 6 bases. The V end was cut by 4 bases, the J end by 4 bases, with 13 bases between. The germline V gene encodes CDR1 SGDLS and CDR2 YYNGEE. The CDR3 contains 14 residues. The CDR3 region has the DNA TGTGCCAGCAGCCAGACTAGTAGGGCAGATACGCAGTATTTT. It yields the protein CASSQTSRADTQYF.

V is TRBV16 and J is TRBJ1-4; D is ambiguous. In germline, CDR1 is KGHSY, CDR2 FQNENV. V was cut by 4 bases and J by 0 bases, with 9 bases left in between. CDR3 size: 15 residues. CDR3: CASSPPGTTNEKLFF. The CDR3 DNA reads as TGTGCCAGCAGCCCCCCCGGGACAACTAATGAAAAACTGTTTTTT.